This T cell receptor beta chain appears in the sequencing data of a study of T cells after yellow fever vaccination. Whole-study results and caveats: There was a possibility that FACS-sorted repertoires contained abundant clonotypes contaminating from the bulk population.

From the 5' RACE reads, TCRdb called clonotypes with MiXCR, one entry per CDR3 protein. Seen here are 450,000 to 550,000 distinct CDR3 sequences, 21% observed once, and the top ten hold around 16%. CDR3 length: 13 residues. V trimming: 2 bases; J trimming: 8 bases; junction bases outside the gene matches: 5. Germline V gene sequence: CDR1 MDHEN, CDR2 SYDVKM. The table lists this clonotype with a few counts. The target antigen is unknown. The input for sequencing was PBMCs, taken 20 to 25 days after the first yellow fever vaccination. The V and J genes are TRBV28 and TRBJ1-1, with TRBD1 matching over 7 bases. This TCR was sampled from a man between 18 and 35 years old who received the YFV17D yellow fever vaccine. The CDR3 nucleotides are TGTGCCAGCAGTTTAGTACAACAGGGGGAAGCTTTCTTT. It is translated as CASSLVQQGEAFF.